A single sample gave rise to the 3 T cell receptor beta chains below, sequenced in a study of T-cell memory formation after mild COVID-19. Using its own MiXCR run on the 5' RACE reads, TCRdb lists one record per CDR3 protein. The sample holds fewer than 250,000 distinct CDR3 sequences, over 15% seen once. The sequenced sample consisted of PBMCs or a T cell subset sorted from them (not recorded which). Receptors were obtained from an adult woman who had mild COVID-19 (a few samples of this study predate the infection). Cell type and time point are not known.

This clonotype appeared many times. The chain is built from TRBV11-1 and TRBJ1-2; 8 positions agree with TRBD1. The CDR3 sequence is 17 residues long. CDR1 is SGHAT and CDR2 is FQDESV in the germline V gene (reference sequence). V lost 5 bases to trimming and J lost 4 bases; unmatched junction nucleotides: 15. The CDR3 spells CASSLRTGTKYLYGYTF. The CDR3 DNA follows: TGTGCCAGCAGCCTCCGGACAGGGACCAAATACCTCTATGGCTACACCTTC.

The genes are TRBV3-1 and TRBJ2-1; 12 bases are shared with TRBD1. V shed 4 bases and J 4 bases; nucleotides not matched to a gene: 5. CDR1 and CDR2 from the germline V gene are LGHDT and YNNKEL (reference sequence). This CDR3 region has 16 residues. CDR3 amino acids: CASSRRGQGAYNEQFF. In DNA, the CDR3 is TGTGCCAGCAGCCGCCGGGGACAGGGGGCTTACAATGAGCAGTTCTTC.

V gene TRBV5-1 combines with J gene TRBJ1-1; 7 bases align to TRBD1. In germline, CDR1 is SGHRS, CDR2 YFSETQ. The CDR3 is 17 amino acids. After removal of 0 bases from V and 0 bases from J, the junction contained 8 bases not matched to a gene. The CDR3 sequence is CASSLVSRTGVNTEAFF. The CDR3 DNA reads as TGCGCCAGCAGCTTGGTATCCCGGACAGGAGTGAACACTGAAGCTTTCTTT. Using reference TRBV5-1 and TRBJ1-1 for the parts outside the CDR3, the full variable domain is KAGVTQTPRYLIKTRGQQVTLSCSPISGHRSVSWYQQTPGQGLQFLFEYFSETQRNKGNFPGRFSGRQFSNSRSEMNVSTLELGDSALYLCASSLVSRTGVNTEAFFGQGTRLTVV.